In this sample, the clone carrying this T cell receptor beta chain turned up many times. Its antigen remains unidentified. This entry comes from a study of breast tumors, draining lymph nodes, adjacent tissues. Study results and caveats: Tumor TCR diversity was below lymph nodes but above nontumor tissue. Data fit most tumor T cells coming from lymph node, expanding in tumor.

MiXCR, run by TCRdb on the multiplex PCR reads, gives a single entry per CDR3 protein. The profile shows 100,000 to 150,000 distinct CDR3 sequences, 20% to 25% of them singletons. Germline V gene data show CDR1 as SEHNR and CDR2 as FQNEAQ (reference sequence). The ends lost 2 bases at V and 8 bases at J; junction bases unmatched: 5. The CDR3 covers 15 residues. Breast cancer patients provided tissue from their axillary draining lymph nodes. The sequenced sample consisted of axillary lymph node tissue. This chain connects TRBV7-9 to TRBJ2-1; 11 bases are a match to TRBD2. This receptor was identified in a female donor with breast cancer. Some clones in this sample may be carry-over from other donors' samples. CDR3 protein: CASSLSLAGGHEQFF. Written as DNA, the CDR3 is TGTGCCAGCAGCTTATCGCTAGCGGGAGGCCATGAGCAGTTCTTC. Filled out from reference TRBV7-9 and TRBJ2-1, the complete variable domain reads DTGVSQNPRHKITKRGQNVTFRCDPISEHNRLYWYRQTLGQGPEFLTYFQNEAQLEKSRLLSDRFSAERPKGSFSTLEIQRTEQGDSAMYLCASSLSLAGGHEQFFGPGTRLTVL.